The 7 T cell receptor beta chains in this list originate from one sample, sequenced in a study of CD8 T cells in ankylosing spondylitis. TCRdb reprocessed the 5' RACE reads with MiXCR, giving one entry per CDR3 protein. The repertoire holds roughly 120,000 distinct CDR3 sequences, with around 7% as singletons. Material for sequencing was blood, either unsorted or a sorted T cell fraction (not recorded which). These receptors were obtained from a male donor with ankylosing spondylitis or in good health (not recorded which).

This clonotype was seen ten or more times. The chain employs TRBV5-6 and TRBJ1-1; D is unclear. Germline V lookup: CDR1 SGHDT, CDR2 YYEEEE. Deletions cut 0 bases from V and 6 bases from J, with 12 bases between. The CDR3 is 14 residues long. CDR3: CASSLGRSRAEAFF. In DNA form, the CDR3 reads TGTGCCAGCAGCTTGGGAAGATCAAGGGCTGAAGCTTTCTTT.

This clonotype has ten or more counts. The rearrangement joins TRBV18 to TRBJ2-7; 9 positions agree with TRBD1. The CDR3 covers 14 residues. J lost 6 bases, V lost 3 bases, and 6 bases had no gene match. Germline V gene data show CDR1 as KGHSH and CDR2 as LQKENI. DNA for the CDR3: TGTGCCAGCTCACCGGGGACAGGGCCCCTCGAGCAGTACTTC. This codes for CASSPGTGPLEQYF.

This clonotype was observed at least ten times. This chain links TRBV9 with TRBJ2-7; perhaps TRBD1 as D (6 bases). Germline CDR1 is SGDLS and CDR2 is YYNGEE. The CDR3 runs 14 residues. V dropped 3 bases and J dropped 6 bases, with 16 bases sitting between them. The CDR3: CASSESTGSLEQYF. CDR3 DNA: TGTGCCAGCAGCGAGTCGACAGGTTCGCTCGAGCAGTACTTC.

This clonotype showed up many times. The V call is TRBV4-1, the J call TRBJ1-6; D gene uncertain. The ends were cut back, 0 bases at V and 14 bases at J, with 11 bases in the middle. The germline gives CDR1 MGHRA, CDR2 YSYEKL. CDR3 size: 13 residues. The CDR3 coding sequence is TGCGCCAGCAGCCAAGAAACCCCGAGGGCCCTCCACTTT. Residues: CASSQETPRALHF.

The table lists this clonotype with many counts. The genes are TRBV20-1 and TRBJ2-1; D call uncertain. Germline V CDR1 and CDR2: DFQATT, SNEGSKA (reference sequence). The CDR3 covers 13 residues. V gave up 5 bases and J gave up 5 bases, with 13 bases separating them. CDR3 in amino acids: CSAVEQLHNEQFF. The CDR3 DNA sequence: TGCAGTGCTGTCGAGCAGCTACACAATGAGCAGTTCTTC.

This clonotype has ten or more counts. The chain employs TRBV12-3 or TRBV12-4 and TRBJ2-4; D unresolved. The V and J ends lost 5 bases and 4 bases respectively, with 3 bases between them. The CDR3 is 11 amino acids. For the CDR3, the DNA is TGTGCCAGCAGTACAAAAAACATTCAGTACTTC. Protein: CASSTKNIQYF.

This clonotype was seen more than once but under ten times. V gene TRBV20-1 combines with J gene TRBJ1-4; D not resolved. CDR3 size: 13 residues. V was cut by 7 bases and J by 4 bases, with 13 bases left in between. The germline CDR1 and CDR2 sequences are DFQATT and SNEGSKA (reference sequence). The CDR3 sequence: CSGKDGLNEKLFF. CDR3 DNA: TGCAGTGGGAAGGACGGCCTTAATGAAAAACTGTTTTTT.